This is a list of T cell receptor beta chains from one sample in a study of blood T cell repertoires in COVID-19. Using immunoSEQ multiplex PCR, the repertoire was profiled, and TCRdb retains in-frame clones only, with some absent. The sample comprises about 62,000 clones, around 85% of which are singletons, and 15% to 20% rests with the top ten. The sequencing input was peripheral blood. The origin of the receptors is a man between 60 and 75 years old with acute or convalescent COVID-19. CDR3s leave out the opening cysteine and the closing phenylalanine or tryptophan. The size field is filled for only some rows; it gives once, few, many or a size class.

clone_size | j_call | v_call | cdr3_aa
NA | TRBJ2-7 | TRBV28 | ASTLRGLGQGSSWDYEQY
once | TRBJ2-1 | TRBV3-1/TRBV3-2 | ASSQVSRLSYNEQF
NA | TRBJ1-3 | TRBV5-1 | ASSPAGTVSSGNTIY
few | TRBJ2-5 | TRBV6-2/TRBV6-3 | ASSRLGGETQY
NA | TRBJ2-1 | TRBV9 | ASSLMGGSSYNEQF
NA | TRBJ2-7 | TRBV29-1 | SVRQGQEQY
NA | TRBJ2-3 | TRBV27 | ASSPRTSGSTTQY
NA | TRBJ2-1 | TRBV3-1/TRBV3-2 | ASSQAGTSGSREQF
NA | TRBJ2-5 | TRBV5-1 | ASHPESGETQY
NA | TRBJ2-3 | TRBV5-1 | ASSTPPVHNTQY
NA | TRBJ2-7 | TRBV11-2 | ASSPRTGVLGEQY
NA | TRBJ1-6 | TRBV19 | ARGHPNSPLH
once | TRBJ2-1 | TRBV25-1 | ASRQGARNEQF
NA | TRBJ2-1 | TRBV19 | ASSIRPDRGLF
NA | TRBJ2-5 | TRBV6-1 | ASSERGGDLEPTQY
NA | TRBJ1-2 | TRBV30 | AWARESGYT
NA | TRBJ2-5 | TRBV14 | ASSQEVLPGGLETQY
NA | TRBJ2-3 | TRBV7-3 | ASSPDDRVADTQY
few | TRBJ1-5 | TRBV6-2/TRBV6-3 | ASGPLAKNQPQH
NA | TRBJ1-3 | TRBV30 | AWSEDRGSGNTIY
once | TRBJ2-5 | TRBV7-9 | ASSLLQGQTQY
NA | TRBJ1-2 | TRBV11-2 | ASSLGREAGGYGYT
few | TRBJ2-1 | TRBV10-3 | AISKTDEQF
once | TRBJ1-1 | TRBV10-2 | ASSDPGQTTEAF
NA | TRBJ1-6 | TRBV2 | ASSGDRPSASYSPLH
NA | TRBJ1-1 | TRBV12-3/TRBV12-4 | ASSSNTEAF
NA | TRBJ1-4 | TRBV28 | ASRETRGLF
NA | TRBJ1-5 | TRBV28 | ASSSDRGSRNQPQH
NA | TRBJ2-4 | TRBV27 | ASSPSAGFDIQY
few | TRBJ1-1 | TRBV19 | ASSGTGGSSEAF
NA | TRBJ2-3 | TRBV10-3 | AISDLQGTDTQY
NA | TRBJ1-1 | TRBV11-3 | ASSQGWTGPSEAF
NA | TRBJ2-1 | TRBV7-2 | ASSLASSGPFYEQF
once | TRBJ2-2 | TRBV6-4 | ASRQGIGTGELF
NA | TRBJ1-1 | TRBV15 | ATSGETKTGGNTEAF
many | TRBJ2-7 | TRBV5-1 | ASKTQTGGFYEQY
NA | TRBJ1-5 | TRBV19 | ASSEQGWEPQH
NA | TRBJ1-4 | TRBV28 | ASSLGGRPNEKLF
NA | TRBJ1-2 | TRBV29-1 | SVELTRTGSGGYT
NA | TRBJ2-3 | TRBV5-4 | ASSLTGGGTDTQY
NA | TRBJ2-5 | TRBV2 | ASSPVQETQY
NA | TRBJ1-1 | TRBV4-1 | ASSQLTGVDEAF
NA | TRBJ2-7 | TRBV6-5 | ASSGVSYEQY
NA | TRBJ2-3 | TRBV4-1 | ASSPAGNTDTQY
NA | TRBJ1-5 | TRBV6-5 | ASSYSGGSNQPQH
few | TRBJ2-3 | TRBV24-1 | ATSSLGASGMSTDTQY
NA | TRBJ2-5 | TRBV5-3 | ARSLDKENRDKY
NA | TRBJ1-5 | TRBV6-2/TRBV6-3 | ASSYIRASSNQPQH
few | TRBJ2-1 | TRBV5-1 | ASSGGMYGTENEQF
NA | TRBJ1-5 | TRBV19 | ATTLARTGVQPQH
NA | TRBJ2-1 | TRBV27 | ASRQTSGRAGEQF
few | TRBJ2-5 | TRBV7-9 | ASSLAQGYQETQY
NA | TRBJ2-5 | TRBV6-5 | ASSWGLGNWETQY
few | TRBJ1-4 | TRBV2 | ASLRTGLKNEKLF
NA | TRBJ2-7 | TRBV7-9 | ASSPLASSVYEQY
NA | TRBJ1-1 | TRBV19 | ASTVRPGQRRTEAF
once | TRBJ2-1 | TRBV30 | AWSDGYNEQF
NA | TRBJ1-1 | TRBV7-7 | ASSRFRGSDTEAF
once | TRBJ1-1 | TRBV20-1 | SASDMNTEAF
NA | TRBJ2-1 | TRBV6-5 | ASRLAGGSYNEQF